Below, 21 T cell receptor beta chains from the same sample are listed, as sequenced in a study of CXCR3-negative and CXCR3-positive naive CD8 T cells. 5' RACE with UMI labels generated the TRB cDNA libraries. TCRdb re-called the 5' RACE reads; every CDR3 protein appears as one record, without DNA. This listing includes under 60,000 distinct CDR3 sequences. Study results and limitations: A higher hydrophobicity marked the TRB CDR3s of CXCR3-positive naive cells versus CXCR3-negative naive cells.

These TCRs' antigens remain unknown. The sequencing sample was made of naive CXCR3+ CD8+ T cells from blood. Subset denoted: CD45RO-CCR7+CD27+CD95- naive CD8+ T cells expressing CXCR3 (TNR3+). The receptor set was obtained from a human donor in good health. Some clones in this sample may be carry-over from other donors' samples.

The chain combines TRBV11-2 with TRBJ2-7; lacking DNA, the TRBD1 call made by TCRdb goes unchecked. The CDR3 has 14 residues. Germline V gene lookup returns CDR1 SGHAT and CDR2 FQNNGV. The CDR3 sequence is CASTQPGEAYEQYF. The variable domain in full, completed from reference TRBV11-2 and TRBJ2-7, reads EAGVAQSPRYKIIEKRQSVAFWCNPISGHATLYWYQQILGQGPKLLIQFQNNGVVDDSQLPKDRFSAERLKGVDSTLKIQPAKLEDSAVYLCASTQPGEAYEQYFGPGTRLTVT.

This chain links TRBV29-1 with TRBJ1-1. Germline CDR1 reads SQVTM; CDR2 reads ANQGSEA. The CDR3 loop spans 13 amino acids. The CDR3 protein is CSVGEGTATEAFF.

The CDR3 protein is CASSYTGQAYGYTF. The chain employs TRBV6-5 and TRBJ1-2; TCRdb proposes TRBD1, but this gene call is untestable without DNA. The CDR3 length is 14 residues. The germline CDR1 and CDR2 sequences are MNHEY and SVGAGI.

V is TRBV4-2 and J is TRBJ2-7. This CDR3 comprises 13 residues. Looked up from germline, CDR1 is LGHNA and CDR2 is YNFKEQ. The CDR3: CASSQARTNEQYF.

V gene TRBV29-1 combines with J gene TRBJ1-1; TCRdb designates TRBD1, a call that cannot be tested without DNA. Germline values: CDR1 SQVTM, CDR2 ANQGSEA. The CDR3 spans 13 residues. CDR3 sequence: CSVGQGAGTEAFF. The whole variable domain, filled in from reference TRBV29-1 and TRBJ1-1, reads SAVISQKPSRDICQRGTSLTIQCQVDSQVTMMFWYRQQPGQSLTLIATANQGSEATYESGFVIDKFPISRPNLTFSTLTVSNMSPEDSSIYLCSVGQGAGTEAFFGQGTRLTVV.

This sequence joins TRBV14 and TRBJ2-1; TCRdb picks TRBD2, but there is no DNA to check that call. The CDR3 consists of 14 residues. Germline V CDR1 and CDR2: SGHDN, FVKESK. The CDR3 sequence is CASSQLGPGEEQFF.

This CDR3 reads CASRTGTSRYF. The chain combines TRBV6-2 or TRBV6-3 with TRBJ2-7; the D call of TRBD2 rests on TCRdb alone, since no DNA is present to check it. Germline CDR1 is MNHEY and CDR2 is SVGEGT. There are 11 residues in the CDR3.

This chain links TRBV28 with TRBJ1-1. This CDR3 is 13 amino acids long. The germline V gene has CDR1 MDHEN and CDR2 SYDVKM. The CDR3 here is CASCVASNTEAFF.

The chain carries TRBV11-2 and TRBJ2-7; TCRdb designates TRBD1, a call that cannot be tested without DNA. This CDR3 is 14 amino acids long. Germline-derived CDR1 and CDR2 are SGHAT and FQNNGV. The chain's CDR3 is CASSLGAGFGEQYF. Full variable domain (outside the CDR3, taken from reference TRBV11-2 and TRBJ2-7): EAGVAQSPRYKIIEKRQSVAFWCNPISGHATLYWYQQILGQGPKLLIQFQNNGVVDDSQLPKDRFSAERLKGVDSTLKIQPAKLEDSAVYLCASSLGAGFGEQYFGPGTRLTVT.

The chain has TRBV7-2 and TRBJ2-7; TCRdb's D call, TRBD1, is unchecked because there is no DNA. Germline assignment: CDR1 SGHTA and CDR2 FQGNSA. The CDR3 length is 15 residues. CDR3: CASNNRGAHSYEQYF.

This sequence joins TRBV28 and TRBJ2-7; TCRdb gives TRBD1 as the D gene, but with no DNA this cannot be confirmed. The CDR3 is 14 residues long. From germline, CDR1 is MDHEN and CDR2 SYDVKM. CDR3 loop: CANRQGTASYEQYF.

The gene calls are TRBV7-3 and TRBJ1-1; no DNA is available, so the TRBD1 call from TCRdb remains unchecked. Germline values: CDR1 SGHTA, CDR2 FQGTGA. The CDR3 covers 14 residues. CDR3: CASSSGQGSTEAFF.

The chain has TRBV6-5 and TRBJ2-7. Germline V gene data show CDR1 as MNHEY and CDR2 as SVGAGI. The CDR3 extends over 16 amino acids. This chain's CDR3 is CASSYLGVGNSYEQYF.

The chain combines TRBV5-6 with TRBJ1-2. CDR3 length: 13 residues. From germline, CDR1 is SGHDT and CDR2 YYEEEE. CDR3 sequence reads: CASSSGSTYGYTF.

The CDR3 loop is CASSVGQGDYGYTF. The chain uses TRBV9 and TRBJ1-2; the D call from TCRdb, TRBD1, cannot be confirmed without DNA. The CDR3 length is 14 residues. Germline V CDR1 and CDR2: SGDLS, YYNGEE.

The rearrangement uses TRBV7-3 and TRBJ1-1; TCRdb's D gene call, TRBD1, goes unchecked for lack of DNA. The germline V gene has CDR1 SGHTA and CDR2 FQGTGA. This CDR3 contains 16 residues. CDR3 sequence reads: CASSSDHAGSSTEAFF. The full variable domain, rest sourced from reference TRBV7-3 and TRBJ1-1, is GAGVSQTPSNKVTEKGKYVELRCDPISGHTALYWYRQSLGQGPEFLIYFQGTGAADDSGLPNDRFFAVRPEGSVSTLKIQRTERGDSAVYLCASSSDHAGSSTEAFFGQGTRLTVV.

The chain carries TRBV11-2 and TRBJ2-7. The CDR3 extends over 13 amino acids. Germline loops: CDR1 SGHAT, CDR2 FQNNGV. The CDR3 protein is CASSLYVSHEQYF. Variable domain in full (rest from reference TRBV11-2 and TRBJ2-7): EAGVAQSPRYKIIEKRQSVAFWCNPISGHATLYWYQQILGQGPKLLIQFQNNGVVDDSQLPKDRFSAERLKGVDSTLKIQPAKLEDSAVYLCASSLYVSHEQYFGPGTRLTVT.

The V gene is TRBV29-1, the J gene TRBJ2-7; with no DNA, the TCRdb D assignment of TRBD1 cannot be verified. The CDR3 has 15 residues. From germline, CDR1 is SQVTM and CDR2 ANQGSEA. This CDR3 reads CSVEDGQGPTYEQYF.

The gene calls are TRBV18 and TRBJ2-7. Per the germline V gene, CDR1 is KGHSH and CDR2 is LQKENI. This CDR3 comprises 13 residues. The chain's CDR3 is CASSRPVFDEQYF.

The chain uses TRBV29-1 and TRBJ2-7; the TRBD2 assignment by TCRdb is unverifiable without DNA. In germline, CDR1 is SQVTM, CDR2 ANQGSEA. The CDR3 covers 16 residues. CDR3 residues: CSVEESGLAGVYEQYF.

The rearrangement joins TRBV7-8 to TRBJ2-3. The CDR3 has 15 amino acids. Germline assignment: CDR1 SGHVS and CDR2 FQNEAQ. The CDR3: CASSSLYSSTDTQYF.